This T cell receptor beta chain is from a study of blood T cells in healthy people across ages. Trimming shortened V by 3 bases and J by 0 bases, and 9 bases separated the two germline ends. There are 14 residues in the CDR3. Germline assignment: CDR1 MDHEN and CDR2 SYDVKM. Next came a second PCR, run for about 7 to 12 cycles, which used a sample-barcoded 5' primer along with a J-beta primer mix. From the 5' RACE reads, TCRdb called clonotypes with MiXCR, one entry per CDR3 protein. The data show about 760,000 distinct CDR3 sequences, with roughly three fifths seen just once and 20% to 30% held by the top ten.

This TCR was recovered from a man between 40 and 49 years old in good health. This chain uses TRBV28 with TRBJ2-7; D call uncertain. Sequencing input: blood. The CDR3 coding sequence is TGTGCCAGCAGTTTCGGACGGGTCTCCTACGAGCAGTACTTC. Translating it yields CASSFGRVSYEQYF.